A single TCR beta chain is shown here with its context. The sample belongs to a study of shared clonotypes between healthy human individuals. CD4+ cells were split into CD45RA+ naive and CD45RA-negative memory subsets. This CDR3 has 13 residues. Germline CDR1 SGHTA, CDR2 FQGNSA. Trimming removed 5 bases at V and 5 bases at J, with 13 bases between. Libraries were prepared by immunoSEQ multiplex PCR; TCRdb keeps only in-frame clonotypes and omits some of them. This sample has roughly 330,000 clones, with about 74% found just once. The clonotype was recovered from a man under 40 in good health. The sample taken for sequencing was memory CD4+ T cells sorted from blood. Documented subset: CD45RA-negative fraction. The J gene is TRBJ2-7, the V gene TRBV7-2; tentatively, D is TRBD2 (6 bases). CDR3 residues: CASSVTSSHEQYF. DNA for the CDR3: TGTGCCAGCAGCGTAACTAGCTCTCACGAGCAGTACTTC.